This TCR beta chain is drawn from a study of CD8 T cells in Susac syndrome. This CDR3 spans 11 amino acids. From germline, CDR1 is GTSNPN and CDR2 SVGIG (reference sequence). V gave up 5 bases and J gave up 7 bases, with 9 bases separating them. The T cells that were sequenced for TCR beta were CD8+ and CD4+ cells from blood. The multiple sclerosis control group comprised treatment-naive patients with stable or active relapsing-remitting disease. Study-level findings and limits: The study recognized that its TCR sequencing and HLA analysis covered a relatively small number of individuals.

An amount of RNA that ranged from roughly 0.5 to 1 ug was reverse transcribed with random hexamers. Across 54 Vbeta and 13 Jbeta, TCR beta CDR3 was amplified with immunoSEQ multiplex PCR. MiXCR was run by TCRdb on the immunoSEQ multiplex PCR reads, yielding one entry per CDR3 protein. Altogether approximately 210,000 distinct CDR3 sequences are present, about 95% being singletons, with the ten largest covering about 0.088%. Notes on this clonotype: Its specificity is not known.

This chain joins TRBV30 and TRBJ1-5; no reliable D call. The sequence came from a human donor with multiple sclerosis. The sequenced material came from CD4+ T cells from PBMCs. CDR3 DNA sequence: TGTGCCTGGCCCCAAGAGCAGCCCCAGCATTTT. Translation: CAWPQEQPQHF.